One T cell receptor (beta chain) is described in this entry. As yet, its antigen is unknown. These data originate in a study of T cell repertoires in cytomegalovirus infection. TCRdb recomputed calls from the reads with MiXCR, one row per CDR3 protein. The table shows some 350,000 distinct CDR3 sequences, with almost 30% occurring only once. Germline lookup yields CDR1 MNHNS and CDR2 SASEGT. The CDR3 is 16 amino acids. V lost 1 base, J lost 10 bases, and 19 bases lay in between. This sequence joins TRBV6-1 and TRBJ1-4; D is unresolved. Sample: cultured PBMCs, taken from culture after CMV antigen stimulation. This receptor was obtained from a human donor in good health (CMV status not recorded). Some clones in this sample may be carry-over from other donors' samples. CDR3 bases: TGTGCCAGCAGTGAAGAGACCCACGGGTATGGTGGAAAACTGTTTTTT. Translated, it gives CASSEETHGYGGKLFF.